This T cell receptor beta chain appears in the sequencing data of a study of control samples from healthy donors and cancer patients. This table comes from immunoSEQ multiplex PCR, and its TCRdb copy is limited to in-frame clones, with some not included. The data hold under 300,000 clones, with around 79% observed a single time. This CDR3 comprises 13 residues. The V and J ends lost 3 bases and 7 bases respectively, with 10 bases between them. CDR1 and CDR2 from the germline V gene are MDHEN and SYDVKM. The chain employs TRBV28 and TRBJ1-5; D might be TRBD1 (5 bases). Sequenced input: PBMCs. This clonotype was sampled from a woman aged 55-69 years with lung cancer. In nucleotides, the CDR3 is TGTGCCAGCAGTTTGTTAGGGGCGCAGCCCCAGCATTTT. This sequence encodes CASSLLGAQPQHF.